This T cell receptor beta chain was retrieved from a study of T cells in Graves' hyperthyroidism and ophthalmopathy. General study results and limits: The model foresaw ophthalmopathy a median around seven months prior to onset.

Newly diagnosed hyperthyroidism patients aged 18 to 65 years had disease lasting under 2 months. Those patients with uncontrolled infection, other autoimmune disease, pregnancy or lactation were excluded. From RNA transcripts, TCR beta CDR3 regions were amplified. When the TCR CDR3 underwent first-round RT-PCR, the HTBI primer set was used. TCRdb used MiXCR to reprocess the multiplex PCR reads, holding one entry per CDR3 protein. Of some 760,000 distinct CDR3 sequences listed, approximately 15% are singletons. Germline trimming cut 3 bases from V and 6 bases from J; bases unmatched to any gene: 9. Germline V gene lookup returns CDR1 KGHSH and CDR2 LQKENI. The CDR3 is made up of 15 amino acids. This clonotype was counted at least ten times. Its cognate antigen is unknown.

Specimen: blood. This TCR was sampled from a young woman with Graves' hyperthyroidism. V is TRBV18 and J is TRBJ2-7; 9 bases are a match to TRBD1. The CDR3 bases are TGTGCCAGCTCACCGTCGCCGGGACAGGGCTCCGAGCAGTACTTC. Amino acids: CASSPSPGQGSEQYF.